Reported below is one TCR beta chain. Other DNA sequences in this specimen translate into the identical CDR3. The data were taken from a study of blood T cell repertoires in COVID-19. Turning to the study itself: Donors in the United States, Italy and Spain gave samples during acute or convalescent COVID-19.

The CDR3 length is 13 residues. Germline CDR1 is SGHDN and CDR2 is FVKESK. V was shortened by 0 bases and J by 7 bases, with 7 bases between the two germline ends. The protocol was immunoSEQ multiplex PCR, while the TCRdb copy is restricted to in-frame clones and leaves out a portion. The table lists around 72,000 clones, approximately 82% of them singletons. The specimen sequenced was peripheral blood. V usage is TRBV14 and J usage is TRBJ1-5; no reliable D call. This TCR was recovered from a woman of 80 years or more with acute or convalescent COVID-19. CDR3 DNA sequence: TGTGCCAGCAGCCAAGACCTAAACCAGCCCCAGCATTTT. It is translated as CASSQDLNQPQHF.